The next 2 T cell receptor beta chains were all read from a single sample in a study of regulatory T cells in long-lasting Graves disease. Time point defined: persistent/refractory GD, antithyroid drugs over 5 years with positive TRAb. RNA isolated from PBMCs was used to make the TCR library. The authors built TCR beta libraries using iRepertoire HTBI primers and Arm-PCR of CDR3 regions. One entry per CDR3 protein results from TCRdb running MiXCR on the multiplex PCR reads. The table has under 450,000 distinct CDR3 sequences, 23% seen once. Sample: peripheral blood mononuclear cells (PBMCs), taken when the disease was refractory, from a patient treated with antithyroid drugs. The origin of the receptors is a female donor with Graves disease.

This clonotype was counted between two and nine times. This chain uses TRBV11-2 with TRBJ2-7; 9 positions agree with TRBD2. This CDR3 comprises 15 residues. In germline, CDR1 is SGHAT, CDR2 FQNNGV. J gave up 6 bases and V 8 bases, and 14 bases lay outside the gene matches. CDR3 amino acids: CASGEGGRASSEQYF. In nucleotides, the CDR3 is TGTGCCAGCGGGGAAGGCGGGAGGGCCAGTAGCGAGCAGTACTTC.

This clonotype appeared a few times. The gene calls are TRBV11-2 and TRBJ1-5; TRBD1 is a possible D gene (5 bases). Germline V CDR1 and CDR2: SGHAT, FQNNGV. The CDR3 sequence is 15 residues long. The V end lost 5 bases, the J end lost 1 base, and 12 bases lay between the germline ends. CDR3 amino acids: CASSVGTDSNQPQHF. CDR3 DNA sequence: TGTGCCAGCAGCGTCGGGACCGACAGCAATCAGCCCCAGCATTTT.